This T cell receptor beta chain was observed in a study of blood T cell repertoires in COVID-19. For the study at large: COVID-19 samples from acute and convalescent phases originated in the United States, Italy and Spain.

Produced via immunoSEQ multiplex PCR; TCRdb's table is partial and in-frame only. The sample lists under 300,000 clones, more than 75% occurring once. V lost 5 bases and J 4 bases, leaving 29 bases between the germline ends. Germline loops: CDR1 MNHEY, CDR2 SVGEGT. The CDR3 has 20 residues. The chain recombines TRBV6-2 or TRBV6-3 with TRBJ1-4; unclear D gene. The sample was peripheral blood. This receptor was obtained from a woman in her sixties with active or convalescent COVID-19. In DNA form, the CDR3 reads TGTGCCAGCAGTAACCGTCGAGGAGGTGAATATGGGCCGATTAATGAAAAACTGTTTTTT. Its translation is CASSNRRGGEYGPINEKLFF.